Below are 3 T cell receptor beta chains sequenced from a single sample in a study of post-analysis software for immune sequencing data. General study results and limits: The five TRBV segments detected at higher frequency in patients than in controls included TRBV5-6, TRBV5-1 and TRBV20-1.

For these TCRs, the target antigens are not known. Unique-molecular-identifier-tagged TCR beta cDNA libraries were used. Via MiXCR, TCRdb re-called the PCR reads, giving one row per CDR3 protein. This sample has about 380,000 distinct CDR3 sequences, with about a third found just once. Sequences were obtained from blood. The receptors shown here come from a girl between 10 and 17 years old with multiple sclerosis.

As to this clonotype: A clone one base away is much larger, so this may be a read error. V usage is TRBV25-1 and J usage is TRBJ2-5; tentatively, D is TRBD1 (6 bases). Gene TRBJ2-7 matches the end of the DNA better, so the J call may be wrong. The CDR3 is 16 amino acids. Germline V CDR1 and CDR2: MGHDK, SYGVNS. In DNA form, the CDR3 reads TGTGCCAACAGTGAAGAAGGAAGTGGACAGACCTACGAGCAGTACTTC. Its translation is CANSEEGSGQTYEQYF.

The sample holds a few counts of this clonotype. The chain links TRBV4-3 to TRBJ2-7; D possibly corresponds to TRBD2 (7 bases). CDR3 length: 15 residues. The germline V and J ends were trimmed by 1 base and 3 bases, with 13 bases remaining between them. The germline V gene has CDR1 LGHNA and CDR2 YSLEER. CDR3 nucleotide sequence: TGCGCCAGCAGCCAAGTGGAGGGGGGGGGCTACGAGCAGTACTTC. This encodes CASSQVEGGGYEQYF.

This chain joins TRBV4-1 and TRBJ2-5, with D perhaps given as TRBD1 or TRBD2 (5 bases each). The length of the CDR3 is 14 residues. From germline, CDR1 is MGHRA and CDR2 YSYEKL. Deletions cut 1 base from V and 0 bases from J, with 6 bases between. CDR3 sequence: CASSQGGDQETQYF. CDR3 DNA sequence: TGCGCCAGCAGCCAAGGAGGGGACCAAGAGACCCAGTACTTC.